The rows below give T cell receptor beta chains drawn from one sample of a study of T cells in Graves' hyperthyroidism and ophthalmopathy. TCRdb used MiXCR to reprocess the multiplex PCR reads, holding one entry per CDR3 protein. The table includes under 300,000 distinct CDR3 sequences, roughly 15% detected once. The material sequenced was blood. All receptors derive from a woman aged 40 to 49 with Graves' hyperthyroidism that later progressed to Graves' ophthalmopathy. CDR3s include the opening cysteine and the closing phenylalanine or tryptophan. A D gene is named only where the DNA matches it firmly. Rows may omit the clone size; those that give it use once, few, many or a size class.

length,size,D,V,J,DNA,CDR3
12,few,-,TRBV29-1,TRBJ2-7,TGCAGCGTTGGACAGAGCTCCTACGAGCAGTACTTC,CSVGQSSYEQYF
13,many,TRBD1,TRBV6-1,TRBJ2-7,TGTGCCAGCAGTACGGGACAGCTTTACGAGCAGTACTTC,CASSTGQLYEQYF
16,many,TRBD2,TRBV9,TRBJ2-7,TGTGCCAGCAGCGTAGAGGGACTAGCGGGATCCTACGAGCAGTACTTC,CASSVEGLAGSYEQYF
11,many,-,TRBV28,TRBJ1-5,TGTGAAAGATATAGCAATCAGCCCCAGCATTTT,CERYSNQPQHF
11,-,TRBD1,TRBV20-1,TRBJ2-5,TGCAGTGCTAACCCCCAGGGGGCGGAGTACTTC,CSANPQGAEYF
17,many,-,TRBV15,TRBJ2-1,TGTGCCACCAGCAGAGCTCAGCCGGGACGAAATTTCAATGAGCAGTTCTTC,CATSRAQPGRNFNEQFF
15,-,-,TRBV12-3/TRBV12-4,TRBJ1-2,TGTGCCAGCAGTCTAGTCACGGACAACCCCTATGGCTACACCTTC,CASSLVTDNPYGYTF
16,-,-,TRBV7-9,TRBJ2-3,TGTGCCAGCAGCTTCCCCTACCCTGAACACACAGATACGCAGTATTTT,CASSFPYPEHTDTQYF
14,few,TRBD2,TRBV5-1,TRBJ2-7,TGCGCCAGCAGGGGGACTAGCGGAAACTACGAGCAGTACTTC,CASRGTSGNYEQYF
15,many,-,TRBV18,TRBJ2-1,TGTGCCAGCTCACCACCTTCGGGGTTGGGCAATGAGCAGTTCTTC,CASSPPSGLGNEQFF
15,many,-,TRBV24-1,TRBJ2-2,TGTGCCACCAGTCCGCCCGACAGAGACACCGGGGAGCTGTTTTTT,CATSPPDRDTGELFF
15,many,-,TRBV6-1,TRBJ2-7,TGTGCCAGCAGTTGGGGACTTGGCCGAACCTACGAGCAGTACTTC,CASSWGLGRTYEQYF
17,-,-,TRBV11-2,TRBJ2-7,TGTACCAGCAGCTTAGGTAGAATAGGCCAACGGGCCTACGAGCAGTACTTC,CTSSLGRIGQRAYEQYF
13,many,-,TRBV28,TRBJ2-7,TGTGCCAGCAGTTTGGGCTACTCCTACGAGCAGTACTTC,CASSLGYSYEQYF
8,many,-,TRBV29-1,TRBJ2-1,TGCAGCTACGGGGAGCAGTTCTTC,CSYGEQFF
14,many,TRBD1,TRBV11-2,TRBJ2-1,TGTGCCAGCAGCTTAGGGACAGGGATGGATGAGCAGTTCTTC,CASSLGTGMDEQFF
15,many,-,TRBV7-2,TRBJ2-3,TGTGCCAGCAGTAGGGGCGGTCCTGGGGAGGATACGCAGTATTTT,CASSRGGPGEDTQYF
16,-,-,TRBV3-1,TRBJ2-7,TGTGCCAGCAGCCAAAACATGAAAGCCGGGGCTTACGAGCAGTACTTC,CASSQNMKAGAYEQYF
15,many,TRBD2,TRBV12-3/TRBV12-4,TRBJ2-2,TGTGCCAGCAGTCCGACTAGCGCCAACACCGGGGAGCTGTTTTTT,CASSPTSANTGELFF
15,few,TRBD1,TRBV6-5,TRBJ1-2,TGTGCCAGCAGTTACCCGACAGGGGGCGAGTGGGGCTACACCTTC,CASSYPTGGEWGYTF
16,few,TRBD2,TRBV9,TRBJ2-1,TGTGCCAGCAGCGAGGGACTTACCGGGACTAGTTCTGAGCAGTTCTTC,CASSEGLTGTSSEQFF
14,many,-,TRBV19,TRBJ1-1,TGTGCCAGTTCCAGAGGACAGTCGAACACTGAAGCTTTCTTT,CASSRGQSNTEAFF
16,many,-,TRBV6-1,TRBJ2-1,TGTGCCAGCAGTGACCAAAGGTACAGGGAGAAGTGTGAGCAGTTCTTC,CASSDQRYREKCEQFF
15,once,TRBD2,TRBV11-2,TRBJ2-7,TGTGCCAGCAGCGTTACTAGCGGGAGTCCGTACGAGCAGTACTTC,CASSVTSGSPYEQYF
14,-,TRBD2,TRBV28,TRBJ2-7,TGTGCCAGCGTCCAGCGGGGGTTATCCTACGAGCAGTACTTC,CASVQRGLSYEQYF
10,-,-,TRBV7-9,TRBJ1-4,TGTGCCAGCAGCGGCGAAAAACTGTTTTTT,CASSGEKLFF
15,few,TRBD1,TRBV5-1,TRBJ2-7,TGCGCCAGCCATAGTGCCGGGACAGCCTCCTACGAGCAGTACTTC,CASHSAGTASYEQYF
13,many,-,TRBV20-1,TRBJ2-7,TGCAGTGGGACTCGAGTGGGGGCCTACGAGCAGTACTTC,CSGTRVGAYEQYF
20,once,TRBD2,TRBV4-2,TRBJ2-1,TGTGCCAGCAGCCAACGCGGCGAAAGGACTAGCGGGATCACCTACAATGAGCAGTTCTTC,CASSQRGERTSGITYNEQFF